Each of the 9 T cell receptor beta chains below was sequenced from the same sample in a study of CD8+ T cells in alopecia areata. Indicated treatment: oral pan-JAK inhibitor, 5-10 mg twice daily. Isolated RNA was reverse transcribed into cDNA used as the sequencing template. The protocol was immunoSEQ multiplex PCR, while the TCRdb copy is restricted to in-frame clones and leaves out a portion. The data contain some 170,000 clones, roughly 50% of them singletons. The material sequenced was CD4+ T cells sorted from blood, taken between weeks 55 and 65, from a patient treated with tofacitinib. Receptor source: a human donor with alopecia areata.

The chain combines TRBV7-9 with TRBJ1-1; D perhaps matches TRBD1 (5 bases). CDR1 is SEHNR and CDR2 is FQNEAQ in the germline V gene (reference sequence). V shed 5 bases and J shed 1 base, with 11 bases lying between them. The CDR3 is 14 residues long. The CDR3: CASSIQTENTEAFF. DNA for the CDR3: TGTGCCAGCAGCATACAGACAGAGAACACTGAAGCTTTCTTT.

The chain joins TRBV18 to TRBJ1-1; D gene uncertain. This CDR3 is built from 18 residues. CDR1 and CDR2 (germline): KGHSH, LQKENI. The V end was cut by 1 base, the J end by 0 bases, with 18 bases between. CDR3 loop: CASSPLVRSGKMNTEAFF. CDR3 nucleotides: TGTGCCAGCTCACCACTTGTTCGATCCGGCAAAATGAACACTGAAGCTTTCTTT.

This chain connects TRBV30 to TRBJ1-6; the D gene is possibly TRBD1 (5 bases). Germline V gives CDR1 GTSNPN, CDR2 SVGIG (reference sequence). The CDR3 runs to 12 residues. Trimming shortened V by 2 bases and J by 15 bases, and 14 bases separated the two germline ends. The CDR3 is CAWSFGDSDLHF. DNA for the CDR3: TGTGCCTGGAGTTTCGGGGACTCGGACCTCCACTTT. The whole variable domain, filled in from reference TRBV30 and TRBJ1-6, reads SQTIHQWPATLVQPVGSPLSLECTVEGTSNPNLYWYRQAAGRGLQLLFYSVGIGQISSEVPQNLSASRPQDRQFILSSKKLLLSDSGFYLCAWSFGDSDLHFGNGTRLTVT.

CDR3 nucleotides: TGCGCCAGCAGCTCGGGACTAGCGGGGGAGGAGACCCAGTACTTC. Amino acid sequence: CASSSGLAGEETQYF. The gene calls are TRBV5-1 and TRBJ2-5, with 14 positions matching TRBD2. The V segment lost 3 bases and the J segment 5 bases; nucleotides outside the gene matches: 3. The germline gives CDR1 SGHRS, CDR2 YFSETQ. The CDR3 spans 15 residues.

The V call is TRBV30, the J call TRBJ2-2; D is perhaps TRBD2 (5 bases). Germline assignment: CDR1 GTSNPN and CDR2 SVGIG (reference sequence). The CDR3 loop spans 18 amino acids. V was cut by 4 bases and J by 6 bases, with 27 bases left in between. CDR3: CAWTRRGFALLYAGELFF. CDR3 sequence (DNA): TGTGCCTGGACTCGTCGCGGGTTTGCATTACTATACGCCGGGGAGCTGTTTTTT.

V gene TRBV2 combines with J gene TRBJ1-2, with D hard to call. V was cut by 6 bases and J by 4 bases, with 9 bases left in between. This CDR3 has 12 amino acids. Germline assignment: CDR1 SNHLY and CDR2 FYNNEI. The CDR3 DNA is TGTGCCAGCAGCCCCGACACCTATGGCTACACCTTC. Translation gives CASSPDTYGYTF.

This clone was detected a few times. The genes are TRBV19 and TRBJ2-7; 7 bases are shared with TRBD2. Looked up from germline, CDR1 is LNHDA and CDR2 is SQIVND (reference sequence). The trim removed 2 bases at V and 3 bases at J, leaving 10 bases unmatched. The CDR3 runs 16 residues. CDR3 nucleotide sequence: TGTGCCAGTAGTATATCCGGCCCTTGGGAGGGCTACGAGCAGTACTTC. Translation: CASSISGPWEGYEQYF.

This clone came up a few times. The V gene is TRBV27, the J gene TRBJ2-7; D might be TRBD2 (6 bases). The germline V gene encodes CDR1 MNHEY and CDR2 SMNVEV (reference sequence). The CDR3 sequence is 15 residues long. V lost 5 bases and J lost 0, with 14 bases in between. CDR3 in amino acids: CASSTTGTDSYEQYF. CDR3 bases: TGTGCCAGCAGTACCACCGGGACTGACTCCTACGAGCAGTACTTC.

The sample holds a few counts of this clone. The sample carries other DNA sequences with the same CDR3. V usage is TRBV30 and J usage is TRBJ1-1, with D possibly matching TRBD1 (5 bases). The CDR3 sequence is 12 residues long. Germline V gene sequence: CDR1 GTSNPN, CDR2 SVGIG (reference sequence). Trimming took off 8 bases at V and 0 bases at J, with 10 bases between the two ends. The CDR3 loop reads CARGRLNTEAFF. The CDR3 DNA reads as TGTGCCCGGGGACGGCTGAACACTGAAGCTTTCTTT.